This section outlines one T cell receptor beta chain sequence together with its context. Antigen: not known. The data belong to a study of T cell repertoires in cytomegalovirus infection. Study-level background: Public TCR beta signatures provided an indication of both CMV infection and a matching HLA type.

The V gene's germline CDR1 is SQVTM and CDR2 ANQGSEA. This CDR3 region has 15 residues. Trimming left V 0 bases short and J 2 bases short, with 13 bases between. TCRdb analysed the reads with MiXCR anew, one entry per CDR3 protein. The sample shows 200,000 to 250,000 distinct CDR3 sequences, under 25% of them seen only once. General study findings and limits: Pooled public TCR beta family frequency picked out CMV carriers with the relevant HLA.

The sequence derives from a human donor in good health (CMV status not recorded). Some clones in this sample may be carry-over from other donors' samples. The gene calls are TRBV29-1 and TRBJ2-5; maybe TRBD2 (6 bases). The sample taken for sequencing was CD8+ T cells from PBMCs. The CDR3 bases are TGCAGCGTTGAAGATACTGCGGGGAGTCAAGAGACCCAGTACTTC. Residues: CSVEDTAGSQETQYF.